Below, one TCR beta chain is given with its context. Sequenced by immunoSEQ multiplex PCR; TCRdb stores in-frame clones only, minus some. The data contain 300,000 to 350,000 clones, roughly 90% of them singletons. The CDR3 extends over 13 amino acids. Germline V gives CDR1 WNHNN, CDR2 SYGVQD (reference sequence). The V and J ends lost 0 bases and 7 bases respectively, with 6 bases between them. Participants had their cohort set by participant-reported clinical history. The data were obtained in a study of blood T cell repertoires in COVID-19. Source material: PBMCs or T cells enriched from blood (not recorded which). This chain connects TRBV10-1 to TRBJ2-2; D is undetermined. This sequence originates from a woman aged 25-40 years who had recovered from COVID-19. CDR3 in amino acids: CASSESHSGELFF. CDR3 DNA: TGCGCCAGCAGTGAGTCCCACAGCGGGGAGCTGTTTTTT.